The 15 T cell receptor beta chains below were found in one sample sequenced in a study of monozygotic twins with inflammatory bowel disease. TCRdb re-called the 5' RACE reads; every CDR3 protein appears as one record, without DNA. Seen in this sample are approximately 400,000 distinct CDR3 sequences; the ten most common clones hold 2% to 2.5%. The sequenced sample consisted of blood. These receptor sequences come from a human donor with ulcerative colitis or Crohn's disease, or a healthy co-twin of an affected twin (not recorded which).

The chain employs TRBV5-6 and TRBJ1-3. This CDR3 has 15 residues. The germline CDR1 and CDR2 sequences are SGHDT and YYEEEE. CDR3 residues: CASSLYDRSGNTIYF.

The genes are TRBV6-1 and TRBJ1-1. Germline CDR1 and CDR2: MNHNS and SASEGT. The CDR3 runs 15 residues. The CDR3 sequence: CASSEGLGWATEAFF.

The rearrangement joins TRBV7-9 to TRBJ2-2; the D call of TRBD2 rests on TCRdb alone, since no DNA is present to check it. The CDR3 length is 14 residues. Germline V CDR1 and CDR2: SEHNR, FQNEAQ (reference sequence). The CDR3 sequence is CASLSGGRAGELFF.

The J gene is TRBJ2-6, the V gene TRBV4-1. This CDR3 contains 16 residues. From germline, CDR1 is MGHRA and CDR2 YSYEKL. This CDR3 reads CASSQATASGANVLTF.

The chain employs TRBV4-1 and TRBJ1-1. The CDR3 consists of 16 residues. Germline V gene data show CDR1 as MGHRA and CDR2 as YSYEKL. The CDR3 sequence is CASSQLPHMQNLGAFF.

The chain combines TRBV7-9 with TRBJ1-3. Germline V CDR1 and CDR2: SEHNR, FQNEAQ (reference sequence). The CDR3 totals 13 residues. CDR3 amino acids: CASRKKAGNTIYF.

This chain uses TRBV7-2 with TRBJ2-5. This CDR3 contains 17 residues. Germline V gene lookup returns CDR1 SGHTA and CDR2 FQGNSA. The CDR3: CASSLTGSPMGKETQYF.

V is TRBV5-1 and J is TRBJ2-5; TCRdb outputs TRBD2, but without DNA this stays unchecked. Germline V gene sequence: CDR1 SGHRS, CDR2 YFSETQ. The CDR3 loop spans 14 amino acids. CDR3 residues: CASSLNRGEETQYF.

V gene TRBV7-9 combines with J gene TRBJ2-2; TCRdb calls TRBD2, which cannot be checked without DNA. The CDR3 runs 15 residues. Germline lookup yields CDR1 SEHNR and CDR2 FQNEAQ (reference sequence). Here the CDR3 reads CASSEGLVNTGELFF.

The chain uses TRBV9 and TRBJ2-7. Germline V gene sequence: CDR1 SGDLS, CDR2 YYNGEE. CDR3 length equals 17 residues. CDR3 sequence: CASSVRRGELSSYEQYF.

The V gene is TRBV3-1, the J gene TRBJ1-1. The CDR3 length is 12 residues. Germline assignment: CDR1 LGHDT and CDR2 YNNKEL (reference sequence). The CDR3 loop is CASSDVNTEAFF.

The rearrangement links TRBV7-7 to TRBJ2-3. The CDR3 has 13 amino acids. Germline V gene sequence: CDR1 SSHAT, CDR2 FNYEAQ (reference sequence). The CDR3 loop reads CASSSTSTDTQYF.

The chain joins TRBV5-4 to TRBJ2-3; TCRdb reports TRBD2, a call that lacks DNA to check it against. There are 12 residues in the CDR3. Germline V gives CDR1 SGHNT, CDR2 YYREEE (reference sequence). This chain's CDR3 is CASSLPLGTQYF.

The chain couples TRBV9 to TRBJ1-1. The V gene's germline CDR1 is SGDLS and CDR2 YYNGEE. The CDR3 length is 11 residues. CDR3 sequence: CASGTSSEAFF.

The chain uses TRBV27 and TRBJ2-3. Germline V CDR1 and CDR2: MNHEY, SMNVEV (reference sequence). There are 13 residues in the CDR3. CDR3 loop: CASSLYAADTQYF.